The source of this T cell receptor beta chain is a study of cytomegalovirus exposure and HLA in healthy donors (dated by TCRdb to between 2016 and 2019). As for the study more broadly: In an earlier analysis of 450 to 750 of the donors, 276 Gb of sequence data and 90 million to 120 million unique TCR beta sequences from some 170 million T cells were reported. HLA typing included class I and class II loci at four-digit resolution. Rather than drawing on any new phenotypic data, the later analysis identified candidate immune exposures from TCR beta sequences and the way those sequences occurred across donors. Every discovery cohort repertoire had been produced on one sequencing platform. The T cell repertoires of 670 or so subjects were profiled by immunosequencing and related to cytomegalovirus serostatus. Alongside the repertoire data, information on donor age, sex, ethnicity and CMV serostatus was compiled. Of the 350 to 400 genotyped donors, over 70% fell in the genetic ancestry cluster associated with self-reported Caucasian donors. To predict cytomegalovirus infection status, the study brought together high-throughput TCR immunosequencing, statistical association of individual TCRs with disease status, and machine learning. To study patterns of TCR occurrence, a later analysis re-analyzed previously published TCR beta repertoires from 600 to 750 donors and added high-resolution HLA genotyping. Along with the approximately 670-subject first cohort, a separate validation cohort of approximately 110 different subjects was used. On average, over 200,000 unique TCR beta nucleotide sequences were sequenced per donor among a few hundred genotyped donors of the cohort, with roughly 20% of those sequences being non-productive. Roughly 5 DR-DQ haplotypes were treated as single units for association and clustering because of strong linkage in the cohort. An early release covering around 630 HLA-typed donors comprised 250 to 350 gigabases of sequencing data and tens of millions of unique TCR sequences. The number of donors typed differed by locus, with about 629-630 for A, B, C, DRB1 and DQB1, around 500 for DQA1, some 570 for DPA1, and around 430 for DPB1. An earlier analysis of about 600 of the donors used high-throughput TCR beta sequencing to judge whether each TCR beta V gene segment behaved as functional or pseudogenic. A later genetic analysis took genome-wide SNP genotypes for 398 of the 666 donors and used that subset as a discovery cohort. The study aimed to test whether cataloging public T cell receptors could reveal signatures of past pathogen exposure. Points the paper makes about the study in general: In vitro tests confirmed that three of the cytomegalovirus-associated TCR beta chains recognize cytomegalovirus antigens. HLA typing was unavailable for some donors at each locus, so association tests used only the typed subset. According to a later analysis, TCR association rates differed among HLA loci, with DRB1 alleles showing the most associated TCRs and HLA-C alleles showing the fewest. In a later genetic analysis, a missense DCLRE1C variant was associated with V-gene and J-gene trimming of TCR beta chains, and the association was replicated in an independent cohort. This cohort had only TCR beta chains sequenced, and the lack of alpha or paired-chain data limited which features could be detected. Linkage disequilibrium might explain the correlated functional status among segregating V segments, but an unknown experimental factor could not be ruled out. A cluster of highly shared sequence variants was judged likely to be a technical artifact of the sequencing pipeline. In an earlier analysis of 587 of the donors, most TCR beta V segments were observed in productive rearrangements about 90% or about 30% of the time, broadly matching IMGT annotations. Because counts were too low, some 17 rarely observed V segments, including chromosome 9 orphons, were left out of the earlier analysis of some 600 of the donors. A later analysis associated about 16,000 TCR beta sequences with specific HLA alleles at a false discovery rate of 0.05. Strong co-occurrence of HLA alleles, especially DR and DQ, made assigning TCR associations to individual alleles difficult. The study gave a list of about 160 TCR beta chains associated with cytomegalovirus. In a later genetic analysis, fewer N-insertions in productive TCRs were reported among donors in an Asian-associated ancestry cluster than the approximately 710-donor mean. Several of the top co-occurrence clusters appeared to be linked to parvovirus B19, influenza, CMV and Epstein-Barr virus, according to a later analysis. Sequencing depth was assumed to be roughly uniform across donors in the presence/absence analyses, though that assumption may not hold. A further reported finding was that TCR beta sequences accurately predicted the HLA-A and HLA-B alleles for most subjects in the first cohort. The authors suggested that the approach could potentially be generalized to other disease states and immunological phenotypes. Compared with equally common non-associated chains, HLA-associated TCR beta chains in a later analysis were more clonally expanded and had lower generation probabilities. Across donors, most TCR sequences were observed very rarely, whereas some public TCRs were present in many individuals. CMV serostatus was the only immune exposure information available for the cohort. Because the 87-base-pair reads could not distinguish some IMGT-functional V segments, including TRBV6-2 and TRBV6-3, those segments were excluded. In both the original and validation cohorts, the classifier was reported to diagnose cytomegalovirus status with high specificity and sensitivity. Most CMV-associated TCR beta chains appeared to be HLA-restricted in a later analysis, and the HLA associations seemed to be driven largely by CMV exposure.

With respect to this clone: Its antigen is not yet known. Base qualities are not recorded, but no much larger clone differs from it by a single base.

Libraries were made using the immunoSEQ multiplex PCR assay. For the multiplex PCR, a mixture combining 60 forward primers for TCR Vbeta segments and 13 reverse primers for TCR Jbeta segments was used. The CDR3 region of rearranged TCR beta genes was amplified from genomic DNA with a multiplex PCR assay. The amplified TCR beta libraries were sequenced on the Illumina HiSeq System as 87-base-pair reads. On the authors' methods: Across the roughly 670 repertoires, a later analysis counted some 81 million unique TCR beta chains, 8.5 million to 12 million of which were shared by at least two donors. Raw reads were error-corrected and collapsed into unique sequences with a nearest-neighbor algorithm that merged closely related sequences to remove PCR and sequencing errors. Alignment of CDR3 sequences to IMGT reference sequences was used to assign V, D and J gene segments. For a sequence to be retained, at least a six-nucleotide match to both a V gene segment and a J gene segment was required. Rearrangements were classified as productive when the CDR3 lacked stop codons and remained in frame with V and J, and all other rearrangements were classified as non-productive. CDR3 was defined according to IMGT convention as the region running from the second conserved V-encoded cysteine to the conserved J-encoded phenylalanine. The earlier analysis of 500 to 750 of the donors excluded any sequence lacking an unambiguous match to a single V gene segment. An earlier analysis of several hundred of the donors classified V segments as functional when productive rearrangements were above 56.7% and as segregating when the standard deviation between donors was above 5%. A statistical classification framework was developed to diagnose cytomegalovirus status using the catalog of TCR beta chain sequences. V and J gene assignment, in a later analysis, came from comparing TCR nucleotide sequences with IMGT/GENE-DB human TR gene sequences. Using the TCRdist pipeline, a later analysis assigned CDR3 sequences along with most-parsimonious VDJ recombination scenarios. In a later analysis, each TCR beta chain was defined by its CDR3 amino acid sequence together with its V-gene family, and reads lacking a unique V-gene family were excluded. A later analysis removed 592 highly shared, low-generation-probability nucleotide sequences to deal with suspected cross-contamination and a sequencing artifact. For each public chain, a later analysis derived a clonal expansion index from normalized ranks of inferred template counts within each repertoire. Generation probabilities in a later analysis came from a VDJ recombination model fitted to out-of-frame rearrangements, and those results were checked against IGoR. A later analysis scored TCR-TCR, TCR-HLA and TCR-CMV co-occurrence with hypergeometric tests, applying a repertoire-size bias correction to TCR pairs. To estimate false discovery rates, a later analysis permuted the HLA or CMV assignments 20 times. In a later analysis, co-occurring TCRs were grouped using DBSCAN, with TCRdist sequence similarity added in when clustering inside HLA-allele-positive subsets. Repertoires with fewer than 30,000 or more than 120,000 public chains were left out of co-occurrence clustering, as were a few repertoires with anomalous nucleotide sharing. Here the immuneACCESS table is served through TCRdb, limited to in-frame sequences with V and J called. Missing clones are a known gap in these copies; in checked studies unresolved V genes cover under half, and the rest lacks a known reason. The V and J calls and the clone size are those of that table, but D and trimming were determined from the DNA. For this sample there are 130,000 or so clones; 70% to 85% appear just once. 1.9% of the sample rests with the top ten.

The cohort comprised some 680 healthy bone marrow donors. All cohort members were sampled while nominally healthy, although unrecorded immune exposures were likely present. The donor was CMV seronegative and belonged to the group of 350 to 400 seronegative cohort members. Every donor gave a peripheral blood sample, and the peripheral blood mononuclear cells from that sample were used for TCR beta sequencing. Genomic DNA was extracted from the blood cell samples with the Qiagen DNeasy Blood Extraction Kit. From the germline V gene, CDR1 is SGHDT and CDR2 is YYEEEE. The CDR3 runs 15 amino acids, cysteine and phenylalanine included. The read is trimmed to its CDR3 DNA, 45 bases read in frame from base 1. The V and J ends are trimmed by 0 bases and 7 bases, leaving 16 bases between them.

This TCR derives from a middle-aged woman in good health and CMV-seronegative. The chain couples TRBV5-6 to TRBJ1-2; the D segment could be TRBD1, given 6 matching bases. Sequences were obtained from PBMCs. The CDR3 loop reads CASSLGQDSVRGYTF. At the DNA level, the sequence is TGTGCCAGCAGCTTGGGACAGGATTCAGTCCGTGGCTACACCTTC.